The rows below give T cell receptor beta chains drawn from one sample of a study of patients and donors after allogeneic stem cell transplantation. TCRdb independently ran MiXCR on the RT-PCR reads; one entry per CDR3 protein. The profile shows about a million distinct CDR3 sequences, approximately 19% of them singletons. Material for sequencing was blood, either unsorted or a sorted T cell fraction (not recorded which). Receptors originate from a human donor who was either an allogeneic HSCT recipient or a stem cell or donor lymphocyte infusion donor (not recorded which). It is not recorded whose cells these are; they may come from a transplant donor. The CDR3 runs from the conserved cysteine through the conserved F or W. Fields, in order: V gene, D gene, clone size, J gene, CDR3 protein, CDR3 DNA. D genes are given only for firm matches. Size is omitted from some rows. Given values are once, few, many or a class for expanded clones.

v_call: TRBV20-1; d_call: -; clone_size: few; j_call: TRBJ1-5; cdr3_aa: CSAREPPNSNQPQHF; cdr3_nt: TGCAGTGCTAGAGAACCCCCTAATAGCAATCAGCCCCAGCATTTT
v_call: TRBV12-3/TRBV12-4; d_call: TRBD1; clone_size: many; j_call: TRBJ2-1; cdr3_aa: CASSSRQGALLNSYNEQFF; cdr3_nt: TGTGCCAGCAGTTCTCGACAGGGGGCCTTATTAAATTCCTACAATGAGCAGTTCTTC
v_call: TRBV4-3; d_call: -; clone_size: -; j_call: TRBJ2-3; cdr3_aa: CASSRIGGLDTQYF; cdr3_nt: TGCGCCAGCAGCCGTATAGGGGGGCTGGATACGCAGTATTTT
v_call: TRBV10-2; d_call: TRBD2; clone_size: few; j_call: TRBJ2-1; cdr3_aa: CASRRGGGTSSYNEQFF; cdr3_nt: TGCGCCAGCAGGCGGGGGGGCGGTACGAGCTCCTACAATGAGCAGTTCTTC
v_call: TRBV30; d_call: -; clone_size: -; j_call: TRBJ2-5; cdr3_aa: CAWSVGVGTQYF; cdr3_nt: TGTGCCTGGTCGGTGGGGGTGGGGACCCAGTACTTC
v_call: TRBV6-1; d_call: TRBD1; clone_size: -; j_call: TRBJ2-7; cdr3_aa: CASSKLGTGGSYEQYF; cdr3_nt: TGTGCCAGCAGTAAACTCGGGACAGGGGGCAGCTACGAGCAGTACTTC
v_call: TRBV12-3/TRBV12-4; d_call: -; clone_size: many; j_call: TRBJ1-1; cdr3_aa: CASSSGKTEAFF; cdr3_nt: TGTGCCAGCAGTTCCGGCAAGACTGAAGCTTTCTTT
v_call: TRBV4-3; d_call: -; clone_size: many; j_call: TRBJ2-3; cdr3_aa: CASSQESGVNTQYF; cdr3_nt: TGCGCCAGCAGCCAAGAATCAGGGGTGAATACGCAGTATTTT
v_call: TRBV5-1; d_call: -; clone_size: few; j_call: TRBJ2-3; cdr3_aa: CASSLYLREADTQYF; cdr3_nt: TGCGCCAGCAGCTTGTATCTCAGGGAGGCAGATACGCAGTATTTT
v_call: TRBV5-1; d_call: -; clone_size: few; j_call: TRBJ2-1; cdr3_aa: CASSLVRAPGDEQFF; cdr3_nt: TGCGCCAGCAGCTTGGTTCGGGCCCCGGGCGATGAGCAGTTCTTC
v_call: TRBV6-2/TRBV6-3; d_call: -; clone_size: few; j_call: TRBJ1-1; cdr3_aa: CASTDRHPEAFF; cdr3_nt: TGTGCCAGCACCGACAGACACCCTGAAGCTTTCTTT
v_call: TRBV24-1; d_call: -; clone_size: few; j_call: TRBJ2-1; cdr3_aa: CATSGPTNEQFF; cdr3_nt: TGTGCCACCAGTGGTCCGACTAATGAGCAGTTCTTC
v_call: TRBV12-3/TRBV12-4; d_call: TRBD2; clone_size: -; j_call: TRBJ2-1; cdr3_aa: CASSAPEAGGPQFNEQFF; cdr3_nt: TGTGCCAGCAGCGCGCCAGAAGCGGGGGGCCCTCAATTTAATGAGCAGTTCTTC
v_call: TRBV5-1; d_call: -; clone_size: -; j_call: TRBJ2-1; cdr3_aa: CASSLEGFYNEQFF; cdr3_nt: TGCGCCAGCAGCTTGGAAGGGTTTTACAATGAGCAGTTCTTC
v_call: TRBV27; d_call: -; clone_size: few; j_call: TRBJ2-5; cdr3_aa: CASSSQGGQTQYF; cdr3_nt: TGTGCCAGCAGTTCGCAGGGTGGACAGACCCAGTACTTC
v_call: TRBV3-1; d_call: TRBD1; clone_size: -; j_call: TRBJ2-4; cdr3_aa: CASSLTNRGKNIQYF; cdr3_nt: TGTGCCAGCAGCCTTACCAACAGGGGGAAAAACATTCAGTACTTC
v_call: TRBV6-1; d_call: TRBD1; clone_size: -; j_call: TRBJ2-7; cdr3_aa: CASSRKSTTGRYEQYF; cdr3_nt: TGTGCCAGCAGCCGCAAATCCACGACAGGGCGTTACGAGCAGTACTTC
v_call: TRBV12-3/TRBV12-4; d_call: TRBD1; clone_size: many; j_call: TRBJ1-6; cdr3_aa: CASSEGTAYNSPLHF; cdr3_nt: TGTGCCAGCAGTGAAGGGACAGCATATAATTCACCCCTCCACTTT
v_call: TRBV5-1; d_call: TRBD2; clone_size: -; j_call: TRBJ2-7; cdr3_aa: CASSFGTSGTSSYEQYF; cdr3_nt: TGCGCCAGCAGCTTCGGGACTAGCGGGACCTCCTCCTACGAGCAGTACTTC
v_call: TRBV4-2; d_call: -; clone_size: -; j_call: TRBJ2-2; cdr3_aa: CASSPRLGENTGELFF; cdr3_nt: TGTGCCAGCAGCCCCCGACTAGGGGAGAACACCGGGGAGCTGTTTTTT
v_call: TRBV7-9; d_call: -; clone_size: few; j_call: TRBJ1-4; cdr3_aa: CASSLDPGRSNEKLFF; cdr3_nt: TGTGCCAGCAGCCTAGACCCCGGAAGATCTAATGAAAAACTGTTTTTT
v_call: TRBV9; d_call: -; clone_size: few; j_call: TRBJ1-1; cdr3_aa: CASSGGQINTEAFF; cdr3_nt: TGTGCCAGCAGCGGGGGACAAATAAACACTGAAGCTTTCTTT
v_call: TRBV5-1; d_call: TRBD2; clone_size: -; j_call: TRBJ2-7; cdr3_aa: CASSVWELAGGPYEQYF; cdr3_nt: TGCGCCAGCAGTGTTTGGGAACTAGCGGGAGGGCCCTACGAGCAGTACTTC
v_call: TRBV2; d_call: -; clone_size: -; j_call: TRBJ2-1; cdr3_aa: CASNLLSGPSNEQFF; cdr3_nt: TGTGCCAGCAATCTGCTGAGCGGTCCGTCGAATGAGCAGTTCTTC
v_call: TRBV5-1; d_call: TRBD2; clone_size: -; j_call: TRBJ2-3; cdr3_aa: CASSPRVAGRTDTQYF; cdr3_nt: TGCGCCAGCAGCCCCCGGGTAGCGGGCCGCACAGATACGCAGTATTTT
v_call: TRBV5-6; d_call: -; clone_size: many; j_call: TRBJ1-1; cdr3_aa: CASSLRTRNTEAFF; cdr3_nt: TGTGCCAGCAGCCTCCGAACCAGGAACACTGAAGCTTTCTTT
v_call: TRBV5-1; d_call: TRBD1; clone_size: -; j_call: TRBJ1-1; cdr3_aa: CASSLGDRGRMTEAFF; cdr3_nt: TGCGCCAGCAGCTTGGGGGACAGGGGGCGGATGACTGAAGCTTTCTTT
v_call: TRBV4-1; d_call: TRBD2; clone_size: few; j_call: TRBJ2-7; cdr3_aa: CASSQGGREGLYEQYF; cdr3_nt: TGCGCCAGCAGCCAAGGGGGGAGGGAGGGCCTATACGAGCAGTACTTC
v_call: TRBV6-6; d_call: -; clone_size: few; j_call: TRBJ2-7; cdr3_aa: CASSLARYYEQYF; cdr3_nt: TGTGCCAGCAGTTTGGCTAGATACTACGAGCAGTACTTC
v_call: TRBV11-2; d_call: -; clone_size: few; j_call: TRBJ1-3; cdr3_aa: CASSLVVTGYGNTIYF; cdr3_nt: TGTGCCAGCAGCTTAGTTGTCACGGGTTACGGAAACACCATATATTTT
v_call: TRBV27; d_call: TRBD1; clone_size: few; j_call: TRBJ2-1; cdr3_aa: CASSLSMYRDSRPTSYNEQFF; cdr3_nt: TGTGCCAGCAGTTTATCTATGTACAGGGACAGCCGCCCGACCTCCTACAATGAGCAGTTCTTC
v_call: TRBV27; d_call: -; clone_size: few; j_call: TRBJ1-1; cdr3_aa: CASSLSLGHVNTEAFF; cdr3_nt: TGTGCCAGCAGTTTATCCCTGGGACACGTGAACACTGAAGCTTTCTTT
v_call: TRBV12-3/TRBV12-4; d_call: -; clone_size: -; j_call: TRBJ1-4; cdr3_aa: CASSFSNKEEKLFF; cdr3_nt: TGTGCCAGCAGTTTTTCCAATAAGGAGGAAAAACTGTTTTTT
v_call: TRBV3-1; d_call: TRBD1; clone_size: -; j_call: TRBJ2-4; cdr3_aa: CASSQEGQGIAKNIQYF; cdr3_nt: TGTGCCAGCAGCCAAGAGGGACAGGGGATAGCCAAAAACATTCAGTACTTC
v_call: TRBV30; d_call: TRBD1; clone_size: -; j_call: TRBJ1-2; cdr3_aa: CAWTTPTGRNGYTF; cdr3_nt: TGTGCCTGGACGACCCCGACAGGGAGAAATGGCTACACCTTC
v_call: TRBV3-1; d_call: -; clone_size: few; j_call: TRBJ2-7; cdr3_aa: CASSQGRMRGPPAYEQYF; cdr3_nt: TGTGCCAGCAGCCAAGGGCGGATGAGGGGACCACCGGCCTACGAGCAGTACTTC
v_call: TRBV4-2; d_call: -; clone_size: few; j_call: TRBJ2-7; cdr3_aa: CASSQDIAPTSNEQYF; cdr3_nt: TGTGCCAGCAGCCAAGATATTGCGCCGACTTCTAACGAGCAGTACTTC
v_call: TRBV28; d_call: TRBD2; clone_size: -; j_call: TRBJ2-7; cdr3_aa: CASTPGLAGGREQYF; cdr3_nt: TGTGCCAGCACCCCGGGACTAGCGGGGGGGCGCGAGCAGTACTTC
v_call: TRBV25-1; d_call: -; clone_size: few; j_call: TRBJ1-6; cdr3_aa: CASSESPGSPLHF; cdr3_nt: TGTGCCAGCAGTGAATCGCCTGGTTCACCCCTCCACTTT
v_call: TRBV3-1; d_call: -; clone_size: few; j_call: TRBJ2-7; cdr3_aa: CASRSRSYEQYF; cdr3_nt: TGTGCCAGCCGATCCCGCTCCTACGAGCAGTACTTC
v_call: TRBV9; d_call: -; clone_size: few; j_call: TRBJ2-2; cdr3_aa: CASSGPTANTGELFF; cdr3_nt: TGTGCCAGCAGCGGTCCAACGGCGAACACCGGGGAGCTGTTTTTT
v_call: TRBV3-1; d_call: TRBD2; clone_size: -; j_call: TRBJ2-1; cdr3_aa: CASSQTSGGLNEQFF; cdr3_nt: TGTGCCAGCAGCCAGACTAGCGGGGGCCTCAATGAGCAGTTCTTC
v_call: TRBV29-1; d_call: -; clone_size: many; j_call: TRBJ2-1; cdr3_aa: CSLDSGRTYNEQFF; cdr3_nt: TGCAGCCTGGATAGCGGAAGAACCTACAATGAGCAGTTCTTC
v_call: TRBV12-3/TRBV12-4; d_call: -; clone_size: many; j_call: TRBJ2-2; cdr3_aa: CASSFPGRDTGELFF; cdr3_nt: TGTGCCAGCAGTTTCCCCGGGAGAGACACCGGGGAGCTGTTTTTT
v_call: TRBV2; d_call: -; clone_size: -; j_call: TRBJ1-2; cdr3_aa: CAQFGGDYGYTF; cdr3_nt: TGTGCCCAATTTGGGGGAGACTATGGCTACACCTTC
v_call: TRBV20-1; d_call: -; clone_size: few; j_call: TRBJ2-2; cdr3_aa: CSARAQITGELFF; cdr3_nt: TGCAGTGCTAGAGCACAGATCACCGGGGAGCTGTTTTTT
v_call: TRBV27; d_call: -; clone_size: -; j_call: TRBJ2-5; cdr3_aa: CASSPPEEKTQYF; cdr3_nt: TGTGCCAGCAGTCCCCCCGAGGAGAAGACCCAGTACTTC
v_call: TRBV19; d_call: -; clone_size: -; j_call: TRBJ2-7; cdr3_aa: CASSSPGTSPYEQYF; cdr3_nt: TGTGCCAGTAGTTCCCCCGGGACTTCACCCTACGAGCAGTACTTC
v_call: TRBV5-1; d_call: -; clone_size: few; j_call: TRBJ2-2; cdr3_aa: CASSLEQVNTGELFF; cdr3_nt: TGCGCCAGCAGCTTGGAACAGGTCAACACCGGGGAGCTGTTTTTT
v_call: TRBV5-1; d_call: TRBD1; clone_size: -; j_call: TRBJ1-1; cdr3_aa: CASSLEPGQGAWNTEAFF; cdr3_nt: TGCGCCAGCAGCTTGGAACCGGGACAGGGGGCTTGGAACACTGAAGCTTTCTTT
v_call: TRBV11-3; d_call: -; clone_size: few; j_call: TRBJ2-1; cdr3_aa: CASSLGYDAPLGDEQFF; cdr3_nt: TGTGCCAGCAGCTTAGGATATGACGCCCCCCTCGGGGATGAGCAGTTCTTC
v_call: TRBV6-1; d_call: TRBD1; clone_size: -; j_call: TRBJ1-2; cdr3_aa: CASSGAGTGRFYGYTF; cdr3_nt: TGTGCCAGCAGTGGGGCCGGGACAGGACGCTTCTATGGCTACACCTTC
v_call: TRBV11-1; d_call: TRBD2; clone_size: -; j_call: TRBJ2-1; cdr3_aa: CASSSEGLAGSHEQFF; cdr3_nt: TGTGCCAGCAGCTCGGAGGGTCTAGCGGGGAGTCATGAGCAGTTCTTC